Described below is a single TCR beta chain sequence and its context. The table lists this clone with a count of one. Its specific antigen is unknown. The input lacks base qualities; no much larger clone sits a single base away. This sample was included in a study of shared clonotypes between healthy human individuals (dated by TCRdb to 2020 to 2021). With respect to the entire study: A few men and two women, aged 18 to 49 years, made up the cohort. For each donor, CD4 naive and CD4 memory were each run on three plates, CD8 naive on two plates, and CD8 memory on one plate. To estimate repertoire size and how much clonotypes are shared between individuals, the study performed deep sequencing of blood TCR repertoires from about five healthy adults. To increase sequencing depth and limit assay-specific biases, different laboratories used diverse techniques to prepare libraries and sequence TCR repertoires. Leukapheresis yielded between about 0.94 and 9.5 billion PBMCs per donor. Beyond this particular receptor, the publication reports: Sampling was limited to blood, and TCR repertoires in tissue likely differ from TCR repertoires in blood. Pairwise subsampling indicated that sequencing depth was expected to affect the degree of clonotype sharing among donors. Rarefaction of sorted-subset datasets indicated incomplete sequencing despite the large sequencing depth. Because the study included a small number of donors, the genetic and exposure-history diversity represented was limited. Approximately 5% of naive CD4, more than 3% of naive CD8, roughly 2.4% of memory CD4, and less than 0.45% of memory CD8 clonotypes were shared across a few donors. Compared with non-shared clonotypes, the clonotypes found in all four sorted-subset donors had higher generation probabilities. Larger estimated clonotype richness was generally found for naive subsets than for memory subsets.

Using the deep immunoSEQ assay, multiplex PCR amplified TCR CDR3 regions from genomic DNA. Extracted genomic DNA from each cell subset was distributed evenly across all wells of several immunoSEQ 96-well plates, and each plate was treated as a replicate. Each replicate PCR for sorted subsets received around 0.2 ug genomic DNA, equal to roughly 29,000 T cell genomes. The purified libraries were quantified using a Qubit 3.0 fluorometer, sized with a Bioanalyzer 2100, and then quantified again using the KAPA Library Quantification kit. A separate single-read 150-cycle Illumina NextSeq 550 flow cell was used to sequence each immunoSEQ 96-well plate. As for the original processing: Because the immunoSEQ output included only junctional sequences and no quality scores, the filtering could not be the same as the filtering used for full-length reads. Sequences were annotated with PyIR, a Python wrapper for IgBLAST v1.9, using IMGT germline references to assign V/J genes and CDR3. Reads with weak V/J assignments (E-value above 1e-6), missing CDR3, stop codons, out-of-frame junctions, or ambiguous translated residues were removed. V3J clonotypes were defined by identical inferred V gene, J gene, and CDR3 amino acid sequence. Percentage overlap between repertoires was calculated by dividing the number of shared unique clonotypes by the size of the smaller repertoire. Three approaches were used to assess repertoire richness: RTK rarefaction, the Chao1 estimator, and Recon v2.1 estimates of unobserved clonotypes. OLGA was used to compute generation probabilities for all TCRbeta clonotypes that the gDNA method yielded from a handful of donors. Here the immuneACCESS table is served through TCRdb, limited to in-frame sequences with V and J called. Missing clones are a known gap in these copies; in checked studies unresolved V genes cover under half, and the rest lacks a known reason. That table gives V, J and clone size, and the DNA gave D and trimming. The sample profile shows about 1 million clones; around 74% of them were found once. The ten largest clones take up less than 1.5% of the sample.

The donors were healthy, HIV-negative adults who had no recently reported acute infections or vaccinations. Every donor was a Caucasian adult residing in Nashville, Tennessee, USA. CD4+ T cells were enriched by magnetic negative selection, after which naive cells were positively selected on CD45RA and the negative fraction was taken as the memory subset. Blood was obtained by leukapheresis, after which PBMCs were separated by Ficoll-Histopaque density gradient centrifugation and cryopreserved in liquid nitrogen vapor phase. Analytical flow cytometry was used to check the purity and quantity of every magnetically sorted T cell population. Genomic DNA was isolated from each sorted fraction and quantified by UV absorbance on a Nanodrop 2000c. CDR1 and CDR2 are drawn from the germline V gene: SGDLS, YYNGEE. V loses 1 base, J loses 4 bases, and the germline ends lie 11 bases apart. From its cysteine to its phenylalanine, the CDR3 spans 14 amino acids. Here the CDR3 DNA is all that survives: 42 bases in frame from base 1.

The receptor chain draws on TRBV9 and TRBJ1-1, with the D segment identity uncertain. The receptor's source is a young man in good health. The source material was memory CD4+ T cells sorted from blood. In the paper's terms, the cell subset or site label means: CD45RA-negative fraction. The DNA reads as follows: TGTGCCAGCAGCGTATCAGGCGGTGGCACTGAAGCTTTCTTT. It translates to CASSVSGGGTEAFF.